Listed here are 18 T cell receptor beta chains from one sample, sequenced in a study of control samples from healthy donors and cancer patients. Clones were read by immunoSEQ multiplex PCR, and TCRdb kept only the in-frame ones, dropping some. Of about 160,000 clones detected, around 90% appear once; the ten largest clones hold about 12%. Sequences were obtained from blood. These receptors were taken from a man aged 25 to 40 in good health.

CDR3 DNA: TGCAGTGCTAGCCGGGCAGGGGGCTACACCTTC. Translating gives CSASRAGGYTF. This chain joins TRBV20-1 and TRBJ1-2, with D perhaps TRBD1 (5 bases). This CDR3 has 11 amino acids. Germline V lookup: CDR1 DFQATT, CDR2 SNEGSKA (reference sequence). V was clipped by 3 bases and J by 8 bases, with 10 bases between them.

In DNA, the CDR3 is TGTGCCACCAGCAGAGGGGACGGACTAGCGCTCACAGATACGCAGTATTTT. Amino acids: CATSRGDGLALTDTQYF. The chain carries TRBV15 and TRBJ2-3; 9 bases match TRBD2. This CDR3 contains 17 residues. With 1 base clipped from V and 2 bases from J, the junction kept 7 bases outside the gene matches. Germline V lookup: CDR1 LNHNV, CDR2 YYDKDF (reference sequence).

The chain joins TRBV7-9 to TRBJ1-1; D unclear. CDR1 and CDR2 from the germline V gene are SEHNR and FQNEAQ (reference sequence). V lost 6 bases, J lost 7 bases, and 12 bases lay in between. CDR3 size: 12 residues. The CDR3: CASSRGADEAFF. In DNA, the CDR3 is TGTGCCAGCAGTCGCGGCGCGGATGAAGCTTTCTTT.

The chain is built from TRBV5-8 and TRBJ1-1; no clear D gene. CDR1 is SGHTS, CDR2 YDEGEE, per germline. CDR3 size: 10 residues. Trimming removed 4 bases from V and 11 bases from J, with 9 bases in between. CDR3 loop: CASSLGRAFF. CDR3 nucleotide sequence: TGTGCCAGCAGCCTTGGAAGGGCTTTCTTT. Full variable domain (remainder filled in from reference TRBV5-8 and TRBJ1-1): EAGVTQSPTHLIKTRGQQATLRCSPISGHTSVYWYQQALGLGLQFLLWYDEGEERNRGNFPPRFSGRQFPNYSSELNVNALELEDSALYLCASSLGRAFFGQGTRLTVV.

This chain's CDR3 is CASSLSRDTEAFF. As DNA, the CDR3 is TGTGCCAGCAGCTTGAGCAGGGACACTGAAGCTTTCTTT. The rearrangement uses TRBV11-2 and TRBJ1-1, with a weak D call TRBD1 (5 bases). V lost 3 bases and J 3 bases, leaving 8 bases between the germline ends. Germline V gives CDR1 SGHAT, CDR2 FQNNGV. The CDR3 length is 13 residues.

This sequence joins TRBV3-1 (or the pseudogene TRBV3-2) and TRBJ2-7, with D tentatively TRBD1 (6 bases). The CDR3 consists of 12 residues. The germline CDR1 and CDR2 sequences are LGHDT and YNNKEL (reference sequence). The V end lost 2 bases, the J end lost 12 bases, and 14 bases lay between the germline ends. CDR3 region: CASSQRMGAWYF. CDR3 in DNA: TGTGCCAGCAGCCAAAGGATGGGGGCTTGGTACTTC.

The rearrangement links TRBV6-5 to TRBJ1-1, with D possibly being TRBD1 (5 bases). The CDR3 sequence is 14 residues long. Germline-derived CDR1 and CDR2 are MNHEY and SVGAGI. Trimming shortened V by 6 bases and J by 5 bases, and 16 bases separated the two germline ends. The CDR3 loop is CASSASGLGTEAFF. CDR3 nucleotides: TGTGCCAGCAGCGCATCAGGGTTGGGAACTGAAGCTTTCTTT.

The V gene is TRBV29-1, the J gene TRBJ2-1; 9 bases align to TRBD2. This CDR3 contains 17 residues. Trimming removed 3 bases from V and 8 bases from J; junction bases left unmatched: 17. CDR1 SQVTM and CDR2 ANQGSEA come from the germline V gene. CDR3 protein: CSVDPAVVAGAQDEQFF. The CDR3 DNA reads as TGCAGCGTTGATCCCGCGGTAGTAGCGGGAGCCCAGGATGAGCAGTTCTTC.

The chain joins TRBV9 to TRBJ1-3; 9 bases agree with TRBD1. This CDR3 is built from 15 residues. CDR1 and CDR2 from the germline V gene are SGDLS and YYNGEE. J was trimmed by 3 bases and V by 0 bases; bases with no gene match: 1. CDR3 in DNA: TGTGCCAGCAGCGTAGCGACAGGGGGTGGAAACACCATATATTTT. This gives the protein CASSVATGGGNTIYF.

The J gene is TRBJ2-5, the V gene TRBV5-6, with D perhaps being TRBD1 or TRBD2 (5 bases each). V lost 5 bases to trimming and J lost 1 base, with 9 bases between them. This CDR3 has 13 amino acids. From germline, CDR1 is SGHDT and CDR2 YYEEEE. In DNA form, the CDR3 reads TGTGCCAGCAGACGGGACGCCCAAGAGACCCAGTACTTC. Its protein product is CASRRDAQETQYF. The variable domain in full, with the rest retrieved from reference TRBV5-6 and TRBJ2-5, is DAGVTQSPTHLIKTRGQQVTLRCSPKSGHDTVSWYQQALGQGPQFIFQYYEEEERQRGNFPDRFSGHQFPNYSSELNVNALLLGDSALYLCASRRDAQETQYFGPGTRLLVL.

The chain is built from TRBV15 and TRBJ2-7; no clear D gene. V was cut by 0 bases and J by 2 bases, with 11 bases left in between. Germline CDR1 reads LNHNV; CDR2 reads YYDKDF (reference sequence). CDR3 length: 15 amino acids. Here the CDR3 DNA reads TGTGCCACCAGCAGAGATCCCGCGTCAGCCTACGAGCAGTACTTC. It is translated as CATSRDPASAYEQYF.

This chain uses TRBV12-3 or TRBV12-4 with TRBJ1-1; D is possibly TRBD1 (6 bases). V was cut by 2 bases and J by 6 bases, with 10 bases left in between. There are 13 residues in the CDR3. In DNA form, the CDR3 reads TGTGCCAGCAGTTTAAACAGGGATTCTGAAGCTTTCTTT. Amino acids: CASSLNRDSEAFF.

The chain couples TRBV7-2 to TRBJ1-3, with unresolved D. V was cut by 5 bases and J by 4 bases, with 9 bases left in between. The germline V gene has CDR1 SGHTA and CDR2 FQGNSA. The CDR3 covers 13 residues. CDR3 sequence reads: CASSLPQGNTIYF. The CDR3 nucleotides read TGTGCCAGCAGCCTTCCACAGGGAAACACCATATATTTT.

The chain joins TRBV15 to TRBJ2-7; no reliable D call. This CDR3 is 13 amino acids long. V was trimmed by 0 bases and J by 5 bases, leaving 8 bases between them. Per germline, CDR1 LNHNV and CDR2 YYDKDF (reference sequence). CDR3 sequence (DNA): TGTGCCACCAGCAGAGATCCCGAGGACGAGCAGTACTTC. It translates to CATSRDPEDEQYF.

The CDR3 DNA is TGTGCCAGCAGTGACGGGGACAACACCGGGGAGCTGTTTTTT. This encodes CASSDGDNTGELFF. This rearrangement joins TRBV6-4 to TRBJ2-2, with D perhaps given as TRBD1 or TRBD2 (5 bases each). This CDR3 region has 14 residues. Germline-derived CDR1 and CDR2 are MRHNA and SNTAGT. V lost 2 bases, J lost 2 bases, and 6 bases lay in between.

DNA for the CDR3: TGTGCCAGCAGTGAGGGGTTACGCAGCTCCTACAATGAGCAGTTCTTC. It is translated as CASSEGLRSSYNEQFF. The rearrangement uses TRBV2 and TRBJ2-1; D is unclear. Germline CDR1 is SNHLY and CDR2 is FYNNEI. The V end was cut by 3 bases, the J end by 0 bases, with 12 bases between. The CDR3 totals 16 residues.

V usage is TRBV28 and J usage is TRBJ1-4; TRBD1 agrees at 9 bases. Germline V gene data show CDR1 as MDHEN and CDR2 as SYDVKM. The CDR3 covers 16 residues. Unmatched junction bases numbered 11, after V lost 3 bases and J lost 9 bases. In DNA form, the CDR3 reads TGTGCCAGCAGTTTGGGGAGCGGGACAGGGTTTAAAAAACTGTTTTTT. Translation: CASSLGSGTGFKKLFF.

The chain recombines TRBV7-9 with TRBJ1-4; D uncertain. Germline-derived CDR1 and CDR2 are SEHNR and FQNEAQ (reference sequence). Trimming pared 9 bases from V and 7 bases from J, leaving 18 bases between. This CDR3 spans 14 amino acids. The CDR3 DNA is TGTGCCAGTAGTTCGGGGAAGCAGCTTGAAAAACTGTTTTTT. Its protein product is CASSSGKQLEKLFF. The whole variable domain, remainder taken from reference TRBV7-9 and TRBJ1-4, is DTGVSQNPRHKITKRGQNVTFRCDPISEHNRLYWYRQTLGQGPEFLTYFQNEAQLEKSRLLSDRFSAERPKGSFSTLEIQRTEQGDSAMYLCASSSGKQLEKLFFGSGTQLSVL.